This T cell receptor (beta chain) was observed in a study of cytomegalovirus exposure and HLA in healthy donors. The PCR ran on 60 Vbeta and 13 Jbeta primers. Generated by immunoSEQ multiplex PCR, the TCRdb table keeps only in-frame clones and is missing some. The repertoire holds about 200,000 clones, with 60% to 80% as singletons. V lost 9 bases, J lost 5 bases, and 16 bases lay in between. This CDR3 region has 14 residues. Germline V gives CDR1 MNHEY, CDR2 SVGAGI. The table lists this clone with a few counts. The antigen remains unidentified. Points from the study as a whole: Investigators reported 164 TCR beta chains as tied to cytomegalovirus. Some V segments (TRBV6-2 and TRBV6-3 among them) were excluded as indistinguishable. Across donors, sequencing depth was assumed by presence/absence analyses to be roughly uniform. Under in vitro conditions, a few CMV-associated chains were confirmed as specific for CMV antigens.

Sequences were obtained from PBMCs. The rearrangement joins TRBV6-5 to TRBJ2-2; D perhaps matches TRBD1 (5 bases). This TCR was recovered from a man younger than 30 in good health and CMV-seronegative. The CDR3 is CASTAGWQTGELFF. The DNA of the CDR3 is TGTGCCAGTACTGCAGGGTGGCAGACCGGGGAGCTGTTTTTT.